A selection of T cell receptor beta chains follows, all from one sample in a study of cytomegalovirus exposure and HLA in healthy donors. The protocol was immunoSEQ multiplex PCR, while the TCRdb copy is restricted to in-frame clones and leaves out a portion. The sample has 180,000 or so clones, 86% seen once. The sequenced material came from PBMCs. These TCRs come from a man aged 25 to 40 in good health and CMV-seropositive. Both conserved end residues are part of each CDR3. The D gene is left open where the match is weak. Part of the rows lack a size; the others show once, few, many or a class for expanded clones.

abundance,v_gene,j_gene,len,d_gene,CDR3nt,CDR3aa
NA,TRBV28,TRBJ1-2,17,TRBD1,TGTGCCAGCAGTTGGAACTCTCGACAGGGGGAGGGCTATGGCTACACCTTC,CASSWNSRQGEGYGYTF
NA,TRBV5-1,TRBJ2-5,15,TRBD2,TGCGCCAGCAGCTTGTTTACTAGCGGGCAAGAGACCCAGTACTTC,CASSLFTSGQETQYF
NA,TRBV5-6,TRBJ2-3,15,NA,TGTGCCAGCAGCTCACAACGGAGGACGACAGATACGCAGTATTTT,CASSSQRRTTDTQYF
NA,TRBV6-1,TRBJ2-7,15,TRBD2,TGTGCCAGCAGTCCGGGACTAGCGGGGACCTACGAGCAGTACTTC,CASSPGLAGTYEQYF
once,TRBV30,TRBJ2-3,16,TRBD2,TGTGCCTGGAGTCCAGGGACTAGCGGGACCACAGATACGCAGTATTTT,CAWSPGTSGTTDTQYF
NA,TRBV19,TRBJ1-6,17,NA,TGTGCCAGTAGTATGCGGCAGGGCAGCTCCTATAATTCACCCCTCCACTTT,CASSMRQGSSYNSPLHF
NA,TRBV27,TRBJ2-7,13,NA,TGTGCCAGCAGTTTATCGATGGGACACACTCCGTACTTC,CASSLSMGHTPYF
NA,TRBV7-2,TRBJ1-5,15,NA,TGTGCCAGCAGCTTAGTCCCGGATTGGAATCAGCCCCAGCATTTT,CASSLVPDWNQPQHF
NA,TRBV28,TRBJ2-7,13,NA,TGTGCCAGCACGGGGCCAGAGACCTACGAGCAGTACTTC,CASTGPETYEQYF
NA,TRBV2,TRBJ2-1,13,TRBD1,TGTGCCAGCATAACAGGGGGGTACAATGAGCAGTTCTTC,CASITGGYNEQFF
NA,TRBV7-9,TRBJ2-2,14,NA,TGTGCCAGCAGCTTAGCATCAGGCGACGGGGAGCTGTTTTTT,CASSLASGDGELFF
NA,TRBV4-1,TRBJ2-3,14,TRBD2,TGCGCCAGCAGAAGCGGGGGGGGCACAGATACGCAGTATTTT,CASRSGGGTDTQYF
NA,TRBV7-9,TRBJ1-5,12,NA,TGTGCCAGCAGCTTAGAGAATCAGCCCCAGCATTTT,CASSLENQPQHF
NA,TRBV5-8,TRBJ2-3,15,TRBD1,TGTGCCAGCAGCGAGGGACAGCGAACAACAGATACGCAGTATTTT,CASSEGQRTTDTQYF
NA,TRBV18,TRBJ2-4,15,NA,TGTGCCAGCTCACCACGGGACTTAGCCAAAAACATTCAGTACTTC,CASSPRDLAKNIQYF
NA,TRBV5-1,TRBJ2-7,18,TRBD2,TGCGCCAGCAGCCTTTACATGTATAGCGGGAGTTCCTCCTACGAGCAGTACTTC,CASSLYMYSGSSSYEQYF
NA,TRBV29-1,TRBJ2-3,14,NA,TGCAGCGTTCCCGGGACTTCCTTGGCAGATACGCAGTATTTT,CSVPGTSLADTQYF
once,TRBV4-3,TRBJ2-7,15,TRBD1,TGCGCCAGCAGCCAAGAAGGGACAGGTTACTACGAGCAGTACTTC,CASSQEGTGYYEQYF
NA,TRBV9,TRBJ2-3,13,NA,TGTGCCAGCAGCGTACCGTCCACAGATACGCAGTATTTT,CASSVPSTDTQYF
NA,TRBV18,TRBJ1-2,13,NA,TGTGCCAGCTCACCGACGGAGCGGGTTGGCTACACCTTC,CASSPTERVGYTF
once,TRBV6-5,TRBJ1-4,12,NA,TGTGCCAGCGGTAATCGGGGAGAAAAACTGTTTTTT,CASGNRGEKLFF
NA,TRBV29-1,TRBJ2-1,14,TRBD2,TGCAGCGTTGTACGGACTAGCGGGTACAATGAGCAGTTCTTC,CSVVRTSGYNEQFF
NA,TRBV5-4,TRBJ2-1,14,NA,TGTGCCAGCAGCTTCGGAGGCGGGACCGATGAGCAGTTCTTC,CASSFGGGTDEQFF
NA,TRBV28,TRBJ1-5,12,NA,TGTGCCAGCAGTGGTAGCAATCAGCCCCAGCATTTT,CASSGSNQPQHF
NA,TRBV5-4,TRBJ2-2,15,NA,TGTGCCAGCAGCCCCGGAAGTATTCACACCGGGGAGCTGTTTTTT,CASSPGSIHTGELFF
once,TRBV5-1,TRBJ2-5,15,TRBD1,TGCGCCAGCAGCCTTATGACAGGGGTCGAAGAGACCCAGTACTTC,CASSLMTGVEETQYF
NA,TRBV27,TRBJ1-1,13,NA,TGTGCCAGCAGATGGGGGGCAGAGACTGAAGCTTTCTTT,CASRWGAETEAFF
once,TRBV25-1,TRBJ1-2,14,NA,TGTGCCAGCAGTGGACACAGGGTCCAGGATGGCTACACCTTC,CASSGHRVQDGYTF
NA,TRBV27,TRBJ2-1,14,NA,TGTGCCAGCAGTTTGGGGCAGGCCTACAATGAGCAGTTCTTC,CASSLGQAYNEQFF
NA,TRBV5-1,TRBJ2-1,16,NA,TGCGCCAGCAGCTTGGAGGGTGGGCTAGCGTACAATGAGCAGTTCTTC,CASSLEGGLAYNEQFF
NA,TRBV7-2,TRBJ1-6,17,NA,TGTGCCAGCAGCTTAGGACCAACTACAACCCCTAATTCACCCCTCCACTTT,CASSLGPTTTPNSPLHF
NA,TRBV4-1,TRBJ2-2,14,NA,TGCGCCAGCAGAAGTATCTCGAACACCGGGGAGCTGTTTTTT,CASRSISNTGELFF
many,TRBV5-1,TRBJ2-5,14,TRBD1,TGCGCCAGCGGGACAGGGGGCCTTGGAGAGACCCAGTACTTC,CASGTGGLGETQYF
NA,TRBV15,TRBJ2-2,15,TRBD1,TGTGCCACCAGCACGGTAGGGGGCGGCACCGGGGAGCTGTTTTTT,CATSTVGGGTGELFF
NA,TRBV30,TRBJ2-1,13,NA,TGTGCCTGGGCCCCAGATGAGGGCGGGGAGCAGTTCTTC,CAWAPDEGGEQFF
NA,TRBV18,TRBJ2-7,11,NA,TGTGCCAGCTCACCATTCTACGAGCAGTACTTC,CASSPFYEQYF
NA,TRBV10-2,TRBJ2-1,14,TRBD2,TGCGCCAGCATCACCAGCGGGAGGGAGTATGAGCAGTTCTTC,CASITSGREYEQFF
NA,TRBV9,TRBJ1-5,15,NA,TGTGCCAGCAGCGTAGATTGGGGGGAGGACCAGCCCCAGCATTTT,CASSVDWGEDQPQHF
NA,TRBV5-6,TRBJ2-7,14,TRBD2,TGTGCCAGCAGCTTGCTGGGCGGGAGGAACGAGCAGTACTTC,CASSLLGGRNEQYF
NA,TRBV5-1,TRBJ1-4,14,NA,TGCGCCAGCAGCAAGACAGCAACTAATGAAAAACTGTTTTTT,CASSKTATNEKLFF
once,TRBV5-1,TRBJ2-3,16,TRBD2,TGCGCCAGCAGCTTGCGGACTAGCGAGAGCACAGATACGCAGTATTTT,CASSLRTSESTDTQYF
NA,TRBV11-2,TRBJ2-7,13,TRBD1,TGTGCCAGCAGCCGGGACAGGGGGTACGAGCAGTACTTC,CASSRDRGYEQYF
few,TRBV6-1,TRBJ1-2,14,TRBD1,TGTGCCAGCAGCGACAGGGGAGATTTCTATGGCTACACCTTC,CASSDRGDFYGYTF
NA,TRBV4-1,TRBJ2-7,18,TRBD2,TGCGCCAGCAGCCAAGGGAGACTAGCTGGGGGGGGGACCTACGAGCAGTACTTC,CASSQGRLAGGGTYEQYF
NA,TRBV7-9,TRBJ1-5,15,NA,TGTGCCAGCAGCTTAGGGGTGGGAGTCAATCAGCCCCAGCATTTT,CASSLGVGVNQPQHF
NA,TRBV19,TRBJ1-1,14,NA,TGTGCCAGTAGTATTGGTCTGGGCGGCACTGAAGCTTTCTTT,CASSIGLGGTEAFF
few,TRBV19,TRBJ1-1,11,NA,TGTGCCAGTAGTGTCCTGGCTGAAGCTTTCTTT,CASSVLAEAFF
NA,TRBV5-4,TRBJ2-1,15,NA,TGTGCCAGCAGCTTTAGTGGTAAGCCTTTCGATGAGCAGTTCTTC,CASSFSGKPFDEQFF
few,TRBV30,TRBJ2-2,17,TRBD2,TGTGCCTGGTCAGTTCCGGGACTAGCGGCGAACACCGGGGAGCTGTTTTTT,CAWSVPGLAANTGELFF
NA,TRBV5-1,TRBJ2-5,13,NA,TGCGCCAGCAGCTCTTCGACCAGGGAGACCCAGTACTTC,CASSSSTRETQYF
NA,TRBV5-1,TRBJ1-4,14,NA,TGCGCCAGCAGGGCAGGGGCTAGTAATGAAAAACTGTTTTTT,CASRAGASNEKLFF